This TCR beta chain was obtained from a study of control samples from healthy donors and cancer patients. In its sample, this clone was seen once. Generated by immunoSEQ multiplex PCR, the TCRdb table keeps only in-frame clones and is missing some. The data show fewer than 150,000 clones, 85% to 95% seen once. Losses at the gene ends were 5 bases for V and 8 bases for J; bases not matched to a gene: 4. This CDR3 has 12 amino acids. The germline CDR1 and CDR2 sequences are LNHDA and SQIVND (reference sequence). The sample was blood. The sequence was collected from a man between 18 and 35 years old in good health. The chain recombines TRBV19 with TRBJ1-2; 8 nucleotides line up with TRBD1. In DNA form, the CDR3 reads TGTGCCAGTAGTGTACAGGGGGAGGGCTACACCTTC. Amino acids: CASSVQGEGYTF.